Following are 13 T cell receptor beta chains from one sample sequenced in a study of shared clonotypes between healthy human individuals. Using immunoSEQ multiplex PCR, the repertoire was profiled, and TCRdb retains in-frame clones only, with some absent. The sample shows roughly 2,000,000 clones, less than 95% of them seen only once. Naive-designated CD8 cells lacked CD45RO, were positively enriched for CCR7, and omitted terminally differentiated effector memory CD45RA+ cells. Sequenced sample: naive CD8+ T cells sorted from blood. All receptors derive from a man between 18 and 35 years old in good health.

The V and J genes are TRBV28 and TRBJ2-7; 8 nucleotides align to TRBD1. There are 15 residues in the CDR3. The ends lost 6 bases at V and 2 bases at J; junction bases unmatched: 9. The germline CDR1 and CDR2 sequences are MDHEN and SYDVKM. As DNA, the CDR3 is TGTGCCAGCAGGAAGAACAGGGGGGTACCCTACGAGCAGTACTTC. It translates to CASRKNRGVPYEQYF.

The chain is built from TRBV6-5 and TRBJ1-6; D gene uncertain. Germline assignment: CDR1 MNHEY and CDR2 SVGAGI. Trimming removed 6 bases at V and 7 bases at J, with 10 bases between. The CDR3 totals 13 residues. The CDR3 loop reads CASSGGGNSPLHF. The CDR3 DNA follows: TGTGCCAGCAGCGGAGGAGGGAATTCACCCCTCCACTTT.

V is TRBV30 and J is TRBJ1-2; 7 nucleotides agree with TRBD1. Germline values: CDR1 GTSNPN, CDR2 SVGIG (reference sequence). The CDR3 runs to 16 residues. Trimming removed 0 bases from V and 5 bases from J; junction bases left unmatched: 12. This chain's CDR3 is CAWSVPTRTGFYGYTF. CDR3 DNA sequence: TGTGCCTGGAGTGTCCCAACCCGGACAGGTTTTTATGGCTACACCTTC.

The CDR3 loop is CASRGLAGGTGETQYF. As DNA, the CDR3 is TGTGCCAGCAGAGGACTAGCGGGGGGGACGGGAGAGACCCAGTACTTC. The chain recombines TRBV6-6 with TRBJ2-5; 15 bases match TRBD2. The V gene end was trimmed by 6 bases and the J gene end by 4 bases; junction bases not matched to a gene: 6. Germline V gene lookup returns CDR1 MNHNY and CDR2 SVGAGI (reference sequence). The CDR3 has 16 residues.

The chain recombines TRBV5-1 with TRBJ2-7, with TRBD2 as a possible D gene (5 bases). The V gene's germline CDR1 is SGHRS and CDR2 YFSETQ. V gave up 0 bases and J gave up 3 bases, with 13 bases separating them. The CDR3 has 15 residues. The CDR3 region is CASSLGSGKVYEQYF. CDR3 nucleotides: TGCGCCAGCAGCTTGGGATCCGGGAAGGTCTACGAGCAGTACTTC. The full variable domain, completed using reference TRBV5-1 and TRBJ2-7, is KAGVTQTPRYLIKTRGQQVTLSCSPISGHRSVSWYQQTPGQGLQFLFEYFSETQRNKGNFPGRFSGRQFSNSRSEMNVSTLELGDSALYLCASSLGSGKVYEQYFGPGTRLTVT.

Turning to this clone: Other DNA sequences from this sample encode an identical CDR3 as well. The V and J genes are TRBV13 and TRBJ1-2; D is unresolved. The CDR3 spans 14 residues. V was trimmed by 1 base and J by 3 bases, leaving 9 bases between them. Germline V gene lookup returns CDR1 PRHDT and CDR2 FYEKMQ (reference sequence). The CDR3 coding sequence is TGTGCCAGCAGCTTAGCGGGTTCCGACTATGGCTACACCTTC. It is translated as CASSLAGSDYGYTF.

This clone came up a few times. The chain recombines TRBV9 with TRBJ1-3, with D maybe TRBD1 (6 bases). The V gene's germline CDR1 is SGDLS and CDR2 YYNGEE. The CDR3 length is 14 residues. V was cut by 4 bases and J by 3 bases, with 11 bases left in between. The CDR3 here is CASSPQGGGNTIYF. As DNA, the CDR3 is TGTGCCAGCAGCCCTCAAGGGGGTGGAAACACCATATATTTT. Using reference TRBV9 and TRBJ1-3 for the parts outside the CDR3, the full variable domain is DSGVTQTPKHLITATGQRVTLRCSPRSGDLSVYWYQQSLDQGLQFLIQYYNGEERAKGNILERFSAQQFPDLHSELNLSSLELGDSALYFCASSPQGGGNTIYFGEGSWLTVV.

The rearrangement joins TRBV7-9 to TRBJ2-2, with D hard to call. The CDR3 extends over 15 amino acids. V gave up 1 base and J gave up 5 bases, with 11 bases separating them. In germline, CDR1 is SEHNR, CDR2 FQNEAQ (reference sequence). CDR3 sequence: CASSLVGSRTGELFF. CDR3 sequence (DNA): TGTGCCAGCAGCTTAGTGGGCAGCCGAACCGGGGAGCTGTTTTTT.

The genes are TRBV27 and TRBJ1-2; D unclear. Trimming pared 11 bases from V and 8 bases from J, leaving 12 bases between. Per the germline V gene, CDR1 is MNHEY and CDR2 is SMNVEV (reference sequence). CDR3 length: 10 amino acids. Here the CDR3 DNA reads TGTGCCGGCCTTCTAGAAGGCTACACCTTC. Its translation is CAGLLEGYTF.

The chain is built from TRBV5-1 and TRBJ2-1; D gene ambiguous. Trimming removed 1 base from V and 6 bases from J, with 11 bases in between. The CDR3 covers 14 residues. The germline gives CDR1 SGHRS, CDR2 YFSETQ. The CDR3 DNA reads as TGCGCCAGCAGCTTGTCTTACCTCTTCAATGAGCAGTTCTTC. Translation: CASSLSYLFNEQFF.

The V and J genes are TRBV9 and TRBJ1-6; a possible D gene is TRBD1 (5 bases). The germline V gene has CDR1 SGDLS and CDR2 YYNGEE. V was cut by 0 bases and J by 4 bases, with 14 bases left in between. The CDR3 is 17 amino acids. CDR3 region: CASSVGSQGGYNSPLHF. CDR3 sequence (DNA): TGTGCCAGCAGCGTAGGAAGCCAGGGAGGATATAATTCACCCCTCCACTTT. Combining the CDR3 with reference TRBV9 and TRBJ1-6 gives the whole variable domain DSGVTQTPKHLITATGQRVTLRCSPRSGDLSVYWYQQSLDQGLQFLIQYYNGEERAKGNILERFSAQQFPDLHSELNLSSLELGDSALYFCASSVGSQGGYNSPLHFGNGTRLTVT.

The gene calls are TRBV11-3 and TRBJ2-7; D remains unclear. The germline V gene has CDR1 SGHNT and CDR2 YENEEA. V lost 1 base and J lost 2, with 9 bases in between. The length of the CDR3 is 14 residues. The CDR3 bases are TGTGCCAGCAGCTTAGGTGGGGAAACCTACGAGCAGTACTTC. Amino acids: CASSLGGETYEQYF.

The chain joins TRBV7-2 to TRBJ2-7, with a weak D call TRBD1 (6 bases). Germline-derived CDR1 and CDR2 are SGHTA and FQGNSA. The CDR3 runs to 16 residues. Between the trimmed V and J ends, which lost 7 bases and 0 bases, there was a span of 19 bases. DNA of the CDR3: TGTGCCAGCAACCACCTCCAGGGGCCGAGCTCCTACGAGCAGTACTTC. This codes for CASNHLQGPSSYEQYF.